This T cell receptor beta chain emerged from a study of blood T cells in healthy people across ages. The use of a sample-barcoded 5' primer and a J-beta primer mix characterized a second PCR of roughly 6 to 12 cycles. Sequencing recovered at least 3 million CDR3-containing paired-end reads from each sample. A single record per CDR3 protein comes from TCRdb applying MiXCR to the 5' RACE reads. The data show hundreds of thousands of distinct CDR3 sequences, roughly 58% seen once. Donation came from healthy Caucasian individuals in Russia who were aged about 6 to 95. The study's findings and limits: While age rose, TCR beta diversity per million T cells dropped in a roughly linear way. No conclusive comparison of naive versus antigen-experienced cells was possible with unsorted PBMCs.

Germline CDR1 is SGHRS and CDR2 is YFSETQ. V shed 5 bases, J shed 3 bases, and the junction held 7 bases outside the gene matches. This CDR3 region has 15 residues. As for this clonotype: The antigen is unknown.

The J gene is TRBJ2-1, the V gene TRBV5-1, with 8 bases lining up with TRBD1. The sequencing input was blood. The TCR was taken from a man in his fifties or sixties in good health. The CDR3 sequence is CASSRGQGNYNEQFF. CDR3 bases: TGCGCCAGCAGTCGTGGACAGGGAAACTACAATGAGCAGTTCTTC.